These 5 T cell receptor beta chains came from one sample sequenced in a study of PD-L1 blockade in urothelial cancer. Measured with immunoSEQ multiplex PCR; TCRdb has only the in-frame clones, and not every one. The sample yields about 41,000 clones, about four fifths seen once. Here the sequenced sample was PBMCs, taken around atezolizumab (anti-PD-L1) treatment. These receptors were obtained from a man aged 55 to 70 with urothelial cancer.

This chain joins TRBV7-2 and TRBJ2-7, with 9 bases aligning to TRBD1. V lost 4 bases and J lost 4; bases outside the gene matches: 8. The V gene's germline CDR1 is SGHTA and CDR2 FQGNSA. The CDR3 sequence is 15 residues long. The CDR3 sequence: CASSSLRTGVYEQYF. Here the CDR3 DNA reads TGTGCCAGCAGCTCCCTCCGGACAGGGGTTTACGAGCAGTACTTC.

This clone was counted once. V gene TRBV2 combines with J gene TRBJ2-1, with 11 bases that match TRBD2. This CDR3 contains 14 residues. Trimming took 6 bases from V and 7 from J; bases not matched to a gene: 5. Looked up from germline, CDR1 is SNHLY and CDR2 is FYNNEI. The CDR3 here is CASRASGGRNEQFF. CDR3 in DNA: TGTGCCAGCAGGGCTAGCGGGGGGCGGAATGAGCAGTTCTTC. Based on the CDR3 plus reference TRBV2 and TRBJ2-1, the full variable domain is EPEVTQTPSHQVTQMGQEVILRCVPISNHLYFYWYRQILGQKVEFLVSFYNNEISEKSEIFDDQFSVERPDGSNFTLKIRSTKLEDSAMYFCASRASGGRNEQFFGPGTRLTVL.

The chain has TRBV6-5 and TRBJ1-6; maybe TRBD1 (5 bases). The V gene lost 1 base and the J gene lost 6 bases, with 10 bases spanning the gap. Germline V CDR1 and CDR2: MNHEY, SVGAGI. This CDR3 has 15 amino acids. CDR3 residues: CASSYFRDSNSPLHF. CDR3 sequence (DNA): TGTGCCAGCAGTTACTTTCGCGACAGTAATTCACCCCTCCACTTT.

The V and J genes are TRBV4-1 and TRBJ1-1; D gene unclear. The V gene lost 0 bases and the J gene lost 6 bases, with 14 bases spanning the gap. There are 15 residues in the CDR3. Germline V lookup: CDR1 MGHRA, CDR2 YSYEKL. In DNA, the CDR3 is TGCGCCAGCAGCCAAGATCCTGACTTCGTCGCTGAAGCTTTCTTT. It specifies CASSQDPDFVAEAFF.

This sequence joins TRBV5-4 and TRBJ2-7; tentatively, D is TRBD1 (6 bases). Germline V gene data show CDR1 as SGHNT and CDR2 as YYREEE (reference sequence). The length of the CDR3 is 15 residues. Deletions cut 3 bases from V and 7 bases from J, with 20 bases between. The CDR3 region has the DNA TGTGCCAGCAGCTCACAGGGTCCCCAAGTCAGGGAGCAGTACTTC. Translating gives CASSSQGPQVREQYF.